This record concerns one T cell receptor beta chain sequence. Its matching antigen is unknown. The sample belongs to a study of T cell clonotyping in hematopoietic cell transplantation. Overall study findings and caveats: At the given depth, recipient repertoires were over 95% de novo clonotypes. After transplant, recipient diversity fell while pathologically expanded clonotypes grew through day 180.

The table came from immunoSEQ multiplex PCR; TCRdb's copy has only in-frame clones and leaves some out. The data show 7,900 or so clones, with 88% seen just once and approximately 8% held by the top ten. This sample comprised PBMCs, obtained 100 days after allogeneic stem cell transplant. This TCR came from a young adult male patient who had an allogeneic stem cell transplant from a related donor, so the T cells may come from the graft donor. Some clones in this sample may be carry-over from other donors' samples.

The CDR3 sequence is CASSLAGEYNEQFF. The DNA for the CDR3 is TGCGCCAGCAGCCTAGCGGGAGAGTACAATGAGCAGTTCTTC. The rearrangement joins TRBV10-2 to TRBJ2-1, with 10 bases identical to TRBD2. CDR3 length equals 14 residues. CDR1 WSHSY and CDR2 SAAADI come from the germline V gene. With 6 bases clipped from V and 4 bases from J, the junction kept 3 bases outside the gene matches.